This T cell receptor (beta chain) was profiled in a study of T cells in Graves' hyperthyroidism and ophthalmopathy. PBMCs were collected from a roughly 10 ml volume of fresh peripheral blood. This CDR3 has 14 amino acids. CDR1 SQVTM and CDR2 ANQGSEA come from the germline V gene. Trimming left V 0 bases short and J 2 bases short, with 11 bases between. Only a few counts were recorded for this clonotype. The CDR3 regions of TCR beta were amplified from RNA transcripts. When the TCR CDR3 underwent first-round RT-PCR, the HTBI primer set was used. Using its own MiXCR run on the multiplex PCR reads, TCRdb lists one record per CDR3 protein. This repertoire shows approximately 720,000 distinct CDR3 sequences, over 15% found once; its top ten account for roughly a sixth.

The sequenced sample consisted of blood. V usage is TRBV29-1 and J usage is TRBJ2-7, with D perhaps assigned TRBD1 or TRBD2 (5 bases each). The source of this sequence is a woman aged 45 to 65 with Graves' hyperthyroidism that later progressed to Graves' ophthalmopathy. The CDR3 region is CSVEDRDLPYEQYF. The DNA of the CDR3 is TGCAGCGTTGAAGATCGGGACCTCCCCTACGAGCAGTACTTC.